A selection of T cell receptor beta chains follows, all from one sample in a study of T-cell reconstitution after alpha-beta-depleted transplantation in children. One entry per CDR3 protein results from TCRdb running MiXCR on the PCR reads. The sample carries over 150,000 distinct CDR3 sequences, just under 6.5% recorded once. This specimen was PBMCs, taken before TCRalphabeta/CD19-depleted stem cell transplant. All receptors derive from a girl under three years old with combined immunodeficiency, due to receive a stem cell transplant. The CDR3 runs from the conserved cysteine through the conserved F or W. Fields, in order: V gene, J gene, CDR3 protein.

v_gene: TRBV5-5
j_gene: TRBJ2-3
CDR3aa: CASSLEVRSSTDTQYF

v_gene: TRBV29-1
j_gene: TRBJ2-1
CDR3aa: CSVEEGSRGYNEQFF

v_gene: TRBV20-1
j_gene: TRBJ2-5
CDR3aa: CSAEGASGETQYF

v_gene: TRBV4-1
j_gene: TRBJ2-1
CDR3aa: CASSHPPVSHAGGYNEQFF

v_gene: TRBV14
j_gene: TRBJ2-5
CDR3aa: CASSQDVLAGGTETQYF

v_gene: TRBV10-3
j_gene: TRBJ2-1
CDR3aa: CATGSLAGVGNEQFF

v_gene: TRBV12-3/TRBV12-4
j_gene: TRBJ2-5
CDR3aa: CASSFMTSGGQETQYF

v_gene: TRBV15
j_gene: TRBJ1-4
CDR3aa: CATSEAEKLFF

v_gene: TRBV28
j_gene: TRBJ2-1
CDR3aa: CASRQTGTGYNEQFF

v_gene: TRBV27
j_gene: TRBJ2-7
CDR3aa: CASSFSLDYEQYF

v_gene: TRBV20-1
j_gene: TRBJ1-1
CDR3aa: CSARMRVAEAFF

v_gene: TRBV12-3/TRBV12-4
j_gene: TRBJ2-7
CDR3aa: CASSFFTGSSYEQYF

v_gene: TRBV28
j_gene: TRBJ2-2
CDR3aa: CASSTPRSEYTGELFF

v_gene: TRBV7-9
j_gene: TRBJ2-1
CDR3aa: CASSPNPLTGGELNEQFF

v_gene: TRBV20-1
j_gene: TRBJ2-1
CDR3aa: CSARRSLNNEQFF

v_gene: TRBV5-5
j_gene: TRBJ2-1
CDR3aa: CASSLGQRSSYNEQFF

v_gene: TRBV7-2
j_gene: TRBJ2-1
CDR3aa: CASGIGPGGNNEQFF

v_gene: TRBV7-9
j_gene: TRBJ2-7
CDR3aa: CASSLANQDYEQYF

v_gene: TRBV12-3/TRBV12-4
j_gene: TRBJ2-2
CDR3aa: CASSLTTGGASGELFF

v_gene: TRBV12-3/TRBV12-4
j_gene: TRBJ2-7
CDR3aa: CASSTGTGYEQYF

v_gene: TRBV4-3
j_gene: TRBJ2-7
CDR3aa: CASSQIGGDQDVYEQYF

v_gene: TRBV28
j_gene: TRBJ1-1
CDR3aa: CASTWFRENTEAFF

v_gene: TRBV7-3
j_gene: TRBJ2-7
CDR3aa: CASSLRLGWESYEQYF

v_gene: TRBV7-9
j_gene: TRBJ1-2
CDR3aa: CASSLRGEIYGYTF

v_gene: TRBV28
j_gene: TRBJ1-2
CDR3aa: CASSISGQAQRGYTF

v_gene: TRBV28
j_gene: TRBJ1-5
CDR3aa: CASSLSGPAVSNQPQHF

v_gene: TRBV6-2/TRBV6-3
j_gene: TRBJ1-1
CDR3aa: CASSYPPRTWGPDPFWGTEAFF

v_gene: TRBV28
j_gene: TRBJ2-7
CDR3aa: CASSEISGKYEQYF

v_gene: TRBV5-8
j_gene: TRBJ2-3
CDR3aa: CASRGLAGGPPASVTTDTQYF

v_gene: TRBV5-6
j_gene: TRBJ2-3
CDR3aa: CASSWPGGAGTDTQYF

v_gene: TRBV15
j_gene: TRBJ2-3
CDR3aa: CATSSGTAFSTDTQYF

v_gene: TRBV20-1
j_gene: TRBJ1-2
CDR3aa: CSAARDSMGYTF

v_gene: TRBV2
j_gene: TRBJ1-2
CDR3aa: CASSERRTDDGYTF

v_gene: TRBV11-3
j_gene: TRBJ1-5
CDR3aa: CASSLGTDRELYSNQPQHF

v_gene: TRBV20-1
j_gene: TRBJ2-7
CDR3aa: CSARDLAQGYEQYF

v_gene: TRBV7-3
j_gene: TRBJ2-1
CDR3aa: CASSLMGHEQFF

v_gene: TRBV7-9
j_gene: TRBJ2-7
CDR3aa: CASSQTGTGEYEQYF

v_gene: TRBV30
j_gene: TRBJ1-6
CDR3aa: CAWSVQRGRSPLHF

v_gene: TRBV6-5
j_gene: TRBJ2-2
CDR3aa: CASRGAGELFF

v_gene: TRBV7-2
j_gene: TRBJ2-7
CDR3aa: CASSHGAVFYEQYF

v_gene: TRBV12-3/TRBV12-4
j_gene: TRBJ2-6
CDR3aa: CASSRATSGANVLTF

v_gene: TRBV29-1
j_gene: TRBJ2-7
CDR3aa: CSVVFWEAHAYEQYF

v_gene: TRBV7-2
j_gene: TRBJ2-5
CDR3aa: CASSLTDREGETQYF

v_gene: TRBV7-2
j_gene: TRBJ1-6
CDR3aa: CASSLRGGPNSPLHF

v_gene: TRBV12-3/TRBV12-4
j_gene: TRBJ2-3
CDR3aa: CASSLALDTQYF

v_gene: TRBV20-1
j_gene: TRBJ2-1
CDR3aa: CSARDLSGSSYNEQFF

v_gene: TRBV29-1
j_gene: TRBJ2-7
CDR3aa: CSVEDRSIAYYEQYF